The TCR beta chain described here comes from a study of CD8 T cells in ankylosing spondylitis. This clonotype was observed a few times. Its antigen is still unknown. Molecular-barcoded quantitative 5'-RACE produced these TCR beta libraries. From the 5' RACE reads, TCRdb called clonotypes with MiXCR, one entry per CDR3 protein. Among roughly 400,000 distinct CDR3 sequences listed, 20% to 25% were seen once. Whole-study findings and limits: Within matched ankylosing spondylitis synovial fluid, disease-linked clones were reportedly significantly enriched. Seemingly distinctive of ankylosing spondylitis blood was a TCR beta motif formed by eight highly homologous variants. With a CD8+ phenotype, disease-linked clones were relatively rare in peripheral blood. Earlier literature documents some of the motif variants in reactive arthritis synovial fluid and blood.

The CDR3 consists of 13 residues. Trimming left V 3 bases short and J 7 bases short, with 12 bases between. Specimen: blood, either unsorted or a sorted T cell fraction (not recorded which). V and J are TRBV12-3 or TRBV12-4 and TRBJ1-1; tentatively, D is TRBD1 (5 bases). The receptor comes from a male donor with ankylosing spondylitis. CDR3 sequence reads: CASSLAGDGEAFF. CDR3 nucleotides: TGTGCCAGCAGTTTGGCTGGGGACGGTGAAGCTTTCTTT.